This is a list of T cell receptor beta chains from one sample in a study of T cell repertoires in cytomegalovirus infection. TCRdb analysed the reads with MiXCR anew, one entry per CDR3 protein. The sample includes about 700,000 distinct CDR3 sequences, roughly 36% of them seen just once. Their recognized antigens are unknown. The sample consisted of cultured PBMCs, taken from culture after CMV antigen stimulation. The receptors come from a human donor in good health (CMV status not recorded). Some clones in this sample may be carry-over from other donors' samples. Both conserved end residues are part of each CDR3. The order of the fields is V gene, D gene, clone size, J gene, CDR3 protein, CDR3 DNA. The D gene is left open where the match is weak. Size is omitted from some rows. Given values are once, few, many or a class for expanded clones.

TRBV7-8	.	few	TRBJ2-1	CASSLRRVLGDNEQFF	TGTGCCAGCAGCTTACGCAGGGTTCTGGGGGACAATGAGCAGTTCTTC
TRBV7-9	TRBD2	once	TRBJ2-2	CASTTSGGKNTGELFF	TGTGCCAGCACCACCTCGGGGGGGAAGAACACCGGGGAGCTGTTTTTT
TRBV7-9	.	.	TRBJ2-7	CASSRRASVPYEQYF	TGTGCCAGCAGCCGACGGGCTAGCGTTCCCTACGAGCAGTACTTC
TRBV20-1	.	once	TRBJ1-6	CSARGIHF	TGCAGTGCTAGAGGGATCCACTTT
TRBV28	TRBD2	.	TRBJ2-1	CASWKAGGYNEQFF	TGTGCCAGCTGGAAAGCGGGGGGGTACAATGAGCAGTTCTTC
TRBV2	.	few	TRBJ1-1	CASSEEWGIEAFF	TGTGCCAGCAGTGAGGAATGGGGAATTGAAGCTTTCTTT
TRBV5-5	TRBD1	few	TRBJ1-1	CASSLAATGGTEAFF	TGTGCCAGCAGCTTGGCCGCTACAGGGGGAACTGAAGCTTTCTTT
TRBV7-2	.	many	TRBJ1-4	CASSEGPGGKLFF	TGTGCCAGCAGTGAAGGACCCGGGGGAAAACTGTTTTTT
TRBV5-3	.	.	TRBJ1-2	CASSLEGGTGYTF	TGTGCCAGCAGCTTGGAAGGAGGCACCGGCTACACCTTC
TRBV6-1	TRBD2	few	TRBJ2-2	CASPWQGGPTGELFF	TGTGCCAGCCCGTGGCAGGGAGGGCCCACCGGGGAGCTGTTTTTT
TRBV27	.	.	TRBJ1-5	CASSFVAGNQPQHF	TGTGCCAGCAGTTTCGTTGCAGGCAATCAGCCCCAGCATTTT
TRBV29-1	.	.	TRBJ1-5	CSVSYGGGQPQHF	TGCAGCGTTTCCTATGGGGGTGGGCAGCCCCAGCATTTT
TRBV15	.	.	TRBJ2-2	CATSRVTGANTGELFF	TGTGCCACCAGCAGAGTAACGGGTGCGAACACCGGGGAGCTGTTTTTT
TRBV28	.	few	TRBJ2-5	CASSSGTSKETQYF	TGTGCCAGCAGTTCCGGGACTTCCAAAGAGACCCAGTACTTC
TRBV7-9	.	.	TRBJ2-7	CASSRKTDSYEQYF	TGTGCCAGCAGCCGAAAGACAGACTCCTACGAGCAGTACTTC
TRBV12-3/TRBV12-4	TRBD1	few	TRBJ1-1	CASSRTGGDTEAFF	TGTGCCAGCAGCAGAACAGGGGGCGACACTGAAGCTTTCTTT
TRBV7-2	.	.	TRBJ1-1	CASSLLGHLNTEAFF	TGTGCCAGCAGCTTATTAGGTCACTTGAACACTGAAGCTTTCTTT
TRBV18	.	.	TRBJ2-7	CASSPSGDRWEQYF	TGTGCCAGCTCACCATCCGGGGACCGCTGGGAGCAGTACTTC
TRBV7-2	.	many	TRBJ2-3	CASSPDPLSTQYF	TGTGCCAGCAGCCCGGACCCCCTGAGTACGCAGTATTTT
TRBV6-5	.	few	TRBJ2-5	CASSYPGTETQYF	TGTGCCAGCAGTTACCCCGGAACGGAGACCCAGTACTTC
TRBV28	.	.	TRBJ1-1	CASSYVGNTEAFF	TGTGCCAGCAGTTACGTAGGGAACACTGAAGCTTTCTTT
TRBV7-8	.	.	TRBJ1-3	CASSRTWGGPGNTIYF	TGTGCCAGCAGCCGTACTTGGGGAGGGCCCGGAAACACCATATATTTT
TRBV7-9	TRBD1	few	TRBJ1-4	CASSKRDRLSTNEKLFF	TGTGCCAGCAGCAAACGGGACAGGCTCTCAACTAATGAAAAACTGTTTTTT
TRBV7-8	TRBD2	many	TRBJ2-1	CASSPPRGLVGNEQFF	TGTGCCAGCAGCCCCCCCCGGGGACTAGTCGGCAATGAGCAGTTCTTC
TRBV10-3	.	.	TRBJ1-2	CAISDESNYGYTF	TGTGCCATCAGTGACGAGTCCAACTATGGCTACACCTTC